These T cell receptor beta chains were read from a single sample in a study of blood T cells in healthy people across ages. TCRdb reanalysed the 5' RACE reads using MiXCR and keeps one entry per CDR3 protein. Among about 930,000 distinct CDR3 sequences listed, under 35% were seen once. These data were likewise used in another study, on T cells of mothers and their children.

Sequencing was performed on blood. All receptors derive from a woman in her thirties or forties in good health. Both conserved end residues are part of each CDR3. A D gene is named only where the DNA matches it firmly. Size tells how often a clone was seen (once, few, many) or the class of an expanded clone, and some rows leave it out.

v_call	clone_size	d_call	j_call	cdr3_aa	cdr3_nt
TRBV20-1	-	-	TRBJ2-3	CSARPTLTDTQYF	TGCAGTGCTCGGCCGACCCTCACAGATACGCAGTATTTT
TRBV29-1	-	-	TRBJ1-6	CSVDVGNNSPLHF	TGCAGCGTTGACGTAGGCAATAATTCACCCCTCCACTTT
TRBV14	-	-	TRBJ1-6	CASSQGRVVYNSPLHF	TGTGCCAGCAGCCAAGGAAGGGTAGTCTATAATTCACCCCTCCACTTT
TRBV28	many	-	TRBJ2-7	CASSSPGRDYEQYF	TGTGCCAGCAGCTCCCCGGGACGGGACTACGAGCAGTACTTC
TRBV20-1	few	TRBD1	TRBJ1-1	CSAGQGMNTEAFF	TGCAGTGCTGGACAGGGAATGAACACTGAAGCTTTCTTT
TRBV7-2	few	TRBD1	TRBJ1-6	CTSSLIPQDRGNSPLHF	TGTACCAGCAGCTTAATCCCCCAGGACAGGGGTAATTCACCCCTCCACTTT
TRBV20-1	few	-	TRBJ1-5	CSAGQDRPQHF	TGCAGTGCTGGCCAAGATCGGCCCCAGCATTTT
TRBV12-3/TRBV12-4	-	-	TRBJ2-3	CASSLGRWGGVRSDAQYF	TGTGCCAGCAGTTTAGGACGTTGGGGCGGGGTGAGGTCAGATGCGCAGTATTTT
TRBV3-1	few	-	TRBJ2-6	CASSLGWGSGSTGANVRTF	-
TRBV7-9	few	-	TRBJ2-1	CATLSSGSYNEQFF	TGTGCCACCCTTTCGTCTGGCTCCTACAATGAGCAGTTCTTC
TRBV20-1	few	-	TRBJ1-6	CSARDRVGSPPTLLNSPLHF	TGCAGTGCTAGAGATAGGGTAGGCAGTCCTCCCACCCTTTTGAACTCACCCCTCCACTTT
TRBV11-2	-	TRBD1	TRBJ1-1	CASSSGDRSMNTEAFF	TGTGCCAGCAGCTCAGGGGACAGATCCATGAACACTGAAGCTTTCTTT
TRBV28	-	TRBD2	TRBJ2-2	CASIFSGGTNTGELFF	TGTGCCAGCATTTTTAGCGGGGGGACCAACACCGGGGAGCTGTTTTTT
TRBV4-1	many	-	TRBJ1-1	CASSRNSKAFF	TGCGCCAGCAGCCGGAATTCAAAAGCTTTCTTT
TRBV20-1	few	-	TRBJ1-6	CSASTGYPAYSPLHF	TGCAGTGCTAGTACAGGGTATCCCGCGTATTCACCCCTCCACTTT
TRBV28	once	TRBD2	TRBJ2-1	CASSGASGRRWNEQFF	TGTGCCAGCAGTGGGGCTAGCGGGAGGAGATGGAATGAGCAGTTCTTC
TRBV7-2	many	-	TRBJ2-5	CASRPTGYETQYF	TGTGCCAGCAGACCAACAGGGTACGAGACCCAGTACTTC
TRBV7-3	many	-	TRBJ2-6	CASSLDPVSLPTVFSGANVLTF	TGTGCCAGCAGCTTAGATCCCGTCTCCTTACCGACAGTCTTCTCTGGGGCCAACGTCCTGACTTTC
TRBV7-2	many	TRBD2	TRBJ2-1	CASSPRWTSGGQFF	TGTGCCAGCAGCCCACGCTGGACTAGCGGGGGGCAGTTCTTC
TRBV12-3/TRBV12-4	-	-	TRBJ2-5	CASSLSAIRQETHYF	TGTGCCAGCAGTTTATCAGCAATCCGCCAAGAGACCCACTACTTC
TRBV6-2/TRBV6-3	many	-	TRBJ2-7	CASSLLTKTYEQYF	TGTGCCAGCAGCCTCTTGACAAAGACCTACGAGCAGTACTTC
TRBV7-3	few	TRBD1	TRBJ2-7	CASNFGGQGYEQYF	TGTGCCAGCAACTTCGGGGGACAGGGCTACGAGCAGTACTTC
TRBV12-3/TRBV12-4	-	TRBD1	TRBJ2-3	CASSMGQSTDAQYF	TGTGCCAGCAGTATGGGACAGAGCACAGATGCGCAGTATTTT